The rows below give T cell receptor beta chains drawn from one sample of a study of blood T cell repertoires in COVID-19. Repertoires were generated with immunoSEQ multiplex PCR, while TCRdb's copy carries only in-frame clones and drops some. The sample shows fewer than 250,000 clones, about 88% of them seen only once. The specimen sequenced was peripheral blood. The receptors were sampled from a man aged 65-85 years with acute or convalescent COVID-19. The CDR3 runs from the conserved cysteine through the conserved F or W. The D gene is left open where the match is weak. Only some rows state a clone size, as once, few, many or a class for expanded clones.

V gene	clone size	CDR3 length	J gene	D gene	CDR3 protein	CDR3 DNA
TRBV10-3	few	16	TRBJ1-2	TRBD1	CAISGSRQGIDYGYTF	TGTGCCATCAGTGGCTCGAGACAGGGTATAGACTATGGCTACACCTTC
TRBV3-1/TRBV3-2	-	16	TRBJ1-4	-	CASSGIQGNRNEKLFF	TGTGCCAGCAGTGGCATCCAGGGTAACAGGAATGAAAAACTGTTTTTT
TRBV2	-	11	TRBJ2-2	-	CASTYTGELFF	TGTGCCAGCACTTACACCGGGGAGCTGTTTTTT
TRBV11-2	-	16	TRBJ1-4	TRBD1	CASSLGQGASGEKLFF	TGTGCCAGCAGCTTGGGACAGGGGGCGAGTGGCGAAAAACTGTTTTTT
TRBV12-3/TRBV12-4	once	13	TRBJ1-2	-	CASSRVADYGYTF	TGTGCCAGCAGTCGGGTTGCAGACTATGGCTACACCTTC
TRBV7-2	-	10	TRBJ2-1	-	CEEVYNEQFF	TGCGAGGAAGTCTACAATGAGCAGTTCTTC
TRBV4-3	-	16	TRBJ2-7	TRBD1	CASSHVRDRSPYEQYF	TGCGCCAGCAGCCATGTACGGGACAGATCCCCCTACGAGCAGTACTTC
TRBV5-4	-	14	TRBJ2-4	TRBD1	CASSRDRVRNIQYF	TGTGCCAGCAGCCGAGACAGGGTACGAAACATTCAGTACTTC
TRBV7-3	-	14	TRBJ2-7	TRBD2	CASSLIVGGSEQYF	TGTGCCAGCAGCTTAATAGTGGGAGGGTCCGAGCAGTACTTC
TRBV18	-	15	TRBJ1-2	-	CASSPTGGQTYGYTF	TGTGCCAGCTCACCCACGGGAGGACAGACTTATGGCTACACCTTC
TRBV6-6	-	15	TRBJ1-1	-	CASSKDSPSFTEAFF	TGTGCCAGCAGCAAAGACAGTCCAAGCTTCACTGAAGCTTTCTTT
TRBV10-3	-	12	TRBJ1-3	-	CAISSPGNTIYF	TGTGCCATCAGCAGTCCTGGAAACACCATATATTTT
TRBV19	-	20	TRBJ2-2	TRBD2	CASIPHPGLAAPGRVGELFF	TGTGCCAGTATCCCTCACCCGGGACTAGCGGCCCCGGGGAGGGTCGGGGAGCTGTTTTTT
TRBV7-9	-	14	TRBJ1-1	-	CASSPSGGGFEAFF	TGTGCCAGCAGCCCGAGTGGAGGAGGGTTTGAAGCTTTCTTT
TRBV5-1	-	12	TRBJ2-2	-	CASSLNTGELFF	TGCGCCAGCAGCCTGAACACCGGGGAGCTGTTTTTT
TRBV7-3	few	18	TRBJ2-1	TRBD1	CASSLIGAGQVVRNEQFF	TGTGCCAGCAGCTTAATCGGCGCGGGACAGGTCGTTCGCAATGAGCAGTTCTTC
TRBV21-1	-	17	TRBJ2-7	-	CASSKGGGLLSSYEQYF	TGTGCCAGCAGCAAAGGAGGTGGACTTTTGAGCTCCTACGAGCAGTACTTC
TRBV10-3	-	15	TRBJ1-6	-	CAISEGGTANSPLHF	TGTGCCATCAGTGAGGGGGGGACGGCGAATTCACCCCTCCACTTT
TRBV10-3	-	17	TRBJ2-1	TRBD2	CAISGVAGAAILNEQFF	TGTGCCATCAGTGGGGTAGCGGGAGCCGCAATTCTCAATGAGCAGTTCTTC
TRBV5-1	-	17	TRBJ2-2	TRBD2	CASSLGLAGGNTGELFF	TGCGCCAGCAGCTTGGGACTAGCGGGAGGGAACACCGGGGAGCTGTTTTTT
TRBV15	-	13	TRBJ1-1	-	CATSHQGNTEAFF	TGTGCCACCTCGCACCAGGGGAACACTGAAGCTTTCTTT
TRBV3-1/TRBV3-2	-	18	TRBJ1-1	TRBD1	CASSQVAGQGHWNTEAFF	TGTGCCAGCAGCCAAGTGGCCGGACAGGGACATTGGAACACTGAAGCTTTCTTT
TRBV30	-	13	TRBJ1-5	-	CAWSNRGNQPQHF	TGTGCCTGGAGTAACCGGGGTAATCAGCCCCAGCATTTT